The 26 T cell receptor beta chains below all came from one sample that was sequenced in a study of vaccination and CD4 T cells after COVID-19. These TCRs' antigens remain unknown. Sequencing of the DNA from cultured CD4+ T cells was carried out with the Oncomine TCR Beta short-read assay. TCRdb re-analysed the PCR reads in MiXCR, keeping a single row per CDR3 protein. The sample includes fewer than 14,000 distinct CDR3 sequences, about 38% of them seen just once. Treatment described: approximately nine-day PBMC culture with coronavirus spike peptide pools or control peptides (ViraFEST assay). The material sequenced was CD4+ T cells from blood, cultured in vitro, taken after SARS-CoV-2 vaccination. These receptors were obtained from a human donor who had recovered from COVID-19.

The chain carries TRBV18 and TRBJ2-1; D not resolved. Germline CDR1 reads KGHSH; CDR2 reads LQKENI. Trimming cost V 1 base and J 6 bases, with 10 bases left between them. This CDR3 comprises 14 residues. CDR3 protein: CASSPRPLSNEQFF. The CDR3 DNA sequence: TGTGCCAGCTCACCACGACCCCTTTCCAATGAGCAGTTCTTC.

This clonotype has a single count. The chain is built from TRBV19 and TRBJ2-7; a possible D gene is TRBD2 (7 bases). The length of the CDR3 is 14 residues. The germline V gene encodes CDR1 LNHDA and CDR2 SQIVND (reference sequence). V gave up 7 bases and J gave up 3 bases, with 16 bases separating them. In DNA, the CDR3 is TGTGCCAGTAACGGCGGGGGCTCTTTCTACGAGCAGTACTTC. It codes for CASNGGGSFYEQYF.

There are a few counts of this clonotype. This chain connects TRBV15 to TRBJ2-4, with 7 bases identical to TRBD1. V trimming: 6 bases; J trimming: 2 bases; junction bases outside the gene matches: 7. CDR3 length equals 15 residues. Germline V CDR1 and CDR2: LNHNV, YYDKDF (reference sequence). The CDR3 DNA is TGTGCCACCAGGCCCCCGACAGGGACCAAAAACATTCAGTACTTC. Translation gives CATRPPTGTKNIQYF. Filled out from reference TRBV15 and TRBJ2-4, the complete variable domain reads DAMVIQNPRYQVTQFGKPVTLSCSQTLNHNVMYWYQQKSSQAPKLLFHYYDKDFNNEADTPDNFQSRRPNTSFCFLDIRSPGLGDTAMYLCATRPPTGTKNIQYFGAGTRLSVL.

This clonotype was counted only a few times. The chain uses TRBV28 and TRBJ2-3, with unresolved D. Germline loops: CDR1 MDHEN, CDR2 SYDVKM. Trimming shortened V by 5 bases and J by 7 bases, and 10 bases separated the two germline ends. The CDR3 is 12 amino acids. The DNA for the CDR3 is TGTGCCAGCAGTGTCCTAGTGTATACGCAGTATTTT. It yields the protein CASSVLVYTQYF.

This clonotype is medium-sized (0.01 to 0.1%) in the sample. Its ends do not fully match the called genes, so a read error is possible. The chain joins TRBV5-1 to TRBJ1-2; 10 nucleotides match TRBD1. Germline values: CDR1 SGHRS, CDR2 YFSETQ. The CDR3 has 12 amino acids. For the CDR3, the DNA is TGCGCCAGCAGCTTGTCTTCCGGGACAGGGGACTTC. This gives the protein CASSLSSGTGDF.

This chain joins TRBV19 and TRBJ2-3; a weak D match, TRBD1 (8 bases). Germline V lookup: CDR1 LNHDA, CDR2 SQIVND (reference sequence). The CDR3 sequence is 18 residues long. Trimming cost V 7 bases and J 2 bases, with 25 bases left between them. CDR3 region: CASTQSTGGRGPTDTQYF. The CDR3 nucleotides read TGTGCCAGTACCCAATCAACGGGGGGCAGGGGGCCCACAGATACGCAGTATTTT.

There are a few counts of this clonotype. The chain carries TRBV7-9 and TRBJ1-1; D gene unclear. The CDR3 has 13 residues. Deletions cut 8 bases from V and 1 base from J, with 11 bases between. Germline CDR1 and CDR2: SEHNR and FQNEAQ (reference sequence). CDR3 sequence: CASHRYGNTEAFF. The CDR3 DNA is TGTGCCAGCCACCGTTATGGGAACACTGAAGCTTTCTTT.

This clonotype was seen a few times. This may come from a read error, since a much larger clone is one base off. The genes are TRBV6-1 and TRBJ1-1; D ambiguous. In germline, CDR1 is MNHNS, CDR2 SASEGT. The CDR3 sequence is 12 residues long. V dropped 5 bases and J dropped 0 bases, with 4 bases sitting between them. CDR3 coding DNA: TGTGCCAGCAGTACACTGAACACTGAAGCTTTCTTT. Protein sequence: CASSTLNTEAFF.

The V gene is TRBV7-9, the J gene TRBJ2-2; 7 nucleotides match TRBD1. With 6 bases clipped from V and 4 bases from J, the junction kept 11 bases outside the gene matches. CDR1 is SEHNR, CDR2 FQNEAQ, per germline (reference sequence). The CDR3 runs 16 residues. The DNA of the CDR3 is TGTGCCAGCAGGGAAAGGGTAGGGGGCAGCACCGGGGAGCTGTTTTTT. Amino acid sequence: CASRERVGGSTGELFF. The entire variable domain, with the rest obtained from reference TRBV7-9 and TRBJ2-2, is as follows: DTGVSQNPRHKITKRGQNVTFRCDPISEHNRLYWYRQTLGQGPEFLTYFQNEAQLEKSRLLSDRFSAERPKGSFSTLEIQRTEQGDSAMYLCASRERVGGSTGELFFGEGSRLTVL.

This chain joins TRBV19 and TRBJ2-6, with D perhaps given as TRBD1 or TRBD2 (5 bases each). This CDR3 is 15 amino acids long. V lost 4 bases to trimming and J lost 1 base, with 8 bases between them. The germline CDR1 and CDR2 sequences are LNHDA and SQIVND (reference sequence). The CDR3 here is CASSSWGSGANVLTF. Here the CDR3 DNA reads TGTGCCAGTAGTAGTTGGGGGTCTGGGGCCAACGTCCTGACTTTC.

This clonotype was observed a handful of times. The CDR3 region has the DNA TGTGCCAGCAGTGGCACCCCGTCCCATAGGGACGGAATTACTAACTATGGCTACACCTTC. It specifies CASSGTPSHRDGITNYGYTF. This rearrangement joins TRBV6-1 to TRBJ1-2; perhaps TRBD1 as D (5 bases). There are 20 residues in the CDR3. The germline CDR1 and CDR2 sequences are MNHNS and SASEGT. V lost 4 bases and J lost 0, with 27 bases in between.

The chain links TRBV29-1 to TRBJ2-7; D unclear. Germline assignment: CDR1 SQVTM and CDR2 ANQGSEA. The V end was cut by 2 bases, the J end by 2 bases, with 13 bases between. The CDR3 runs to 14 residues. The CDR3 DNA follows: TGCAGCGTTGAAAAGGGTACCCCTCCCTACGAGCAGTACTTC. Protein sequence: CSVEKGTPPYEQYF.

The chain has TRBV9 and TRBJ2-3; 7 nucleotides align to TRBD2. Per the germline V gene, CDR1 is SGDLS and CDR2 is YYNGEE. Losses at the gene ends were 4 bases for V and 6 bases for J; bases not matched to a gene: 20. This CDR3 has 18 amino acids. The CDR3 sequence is CASSSRRAWAGDQDTQYF. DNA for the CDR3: TGTGCCAGCAGCTCCAGACGAGCGTGGGCGGGGGACCAGGATACGCAGTATTTT.

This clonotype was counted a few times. CDR3 DNA: TGCAGTGCAAGACGGATTGGGGGAGGTCAGCCCCAGCATTTT. It is translated as CSARRIGGGQPQHF. The chain carries TRBV20-1 and TRBJ1-5; D possibly corresponds to TRBD1 (5 bases). The CDR3 spans 14 residues. Germline CDR1 is DFQATT and CDR2 is SNEGSKA (reference sequence). Trimming took 6 bases from V and 6 from J, leaving 18 bases between them.

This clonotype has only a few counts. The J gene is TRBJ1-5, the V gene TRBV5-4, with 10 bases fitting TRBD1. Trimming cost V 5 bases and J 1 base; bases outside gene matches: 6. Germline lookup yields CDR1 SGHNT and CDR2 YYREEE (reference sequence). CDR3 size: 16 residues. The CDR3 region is CASSPGDRGSNQPQHF. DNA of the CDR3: TGTGCCAGCAGTCCAGGGGACAGGGGAAGCAATCAGCCCCAGCATTTT.

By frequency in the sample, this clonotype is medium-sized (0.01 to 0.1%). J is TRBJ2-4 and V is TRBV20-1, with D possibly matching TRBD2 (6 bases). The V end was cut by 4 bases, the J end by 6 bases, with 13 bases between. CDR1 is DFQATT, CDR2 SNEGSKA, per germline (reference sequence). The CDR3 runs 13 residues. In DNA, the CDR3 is TGCAGTGCTACCCCCGGGGGTAGAAACATTCAGTACTTC. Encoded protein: CSATPGGRNIQYF.

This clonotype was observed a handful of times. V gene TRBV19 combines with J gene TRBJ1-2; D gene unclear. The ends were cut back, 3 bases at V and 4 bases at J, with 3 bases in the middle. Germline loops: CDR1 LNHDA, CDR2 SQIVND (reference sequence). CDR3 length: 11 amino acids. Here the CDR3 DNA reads TGTGCCAGTAGTATGGTCTATGGCTACACCTTC. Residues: CASSMVYGYTF.

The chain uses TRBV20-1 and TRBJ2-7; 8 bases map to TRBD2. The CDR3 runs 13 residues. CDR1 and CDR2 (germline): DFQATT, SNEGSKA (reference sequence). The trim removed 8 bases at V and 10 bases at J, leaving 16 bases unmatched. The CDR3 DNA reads TGCAGTTCCACAGGGAGCGGGAGAGGACGCCAGTACTTC. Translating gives CSSTGSGRGRQYF.

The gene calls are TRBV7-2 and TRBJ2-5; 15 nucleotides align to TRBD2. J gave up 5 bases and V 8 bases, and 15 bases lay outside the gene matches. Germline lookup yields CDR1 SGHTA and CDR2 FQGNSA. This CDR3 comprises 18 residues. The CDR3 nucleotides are TGTGCCAGCGGCCTGGGACTAGCGGGAGGAGGAAGGGGGGAGACCCAGTACTTC. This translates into CASGLGLAGGGRGETQYF.

CDR3 nucleotides: TGTGCCAGCAGTGACGCCGGGACTAGCGGGATAAATGAGCAGTTCTTC. It encodes CASSDAGTSGINEQFF. The gene calls are TRBV6-4 and TRBJ2-1, with 13 positions matching TRBD2. This CDR3 spans 16 amino acids. Unmatched junction bases numbered 5, after V lost 2 bases and J lost 7 bases. CDR1 and CDR2 from the germline V gene are MRHNA and SNTAGT.

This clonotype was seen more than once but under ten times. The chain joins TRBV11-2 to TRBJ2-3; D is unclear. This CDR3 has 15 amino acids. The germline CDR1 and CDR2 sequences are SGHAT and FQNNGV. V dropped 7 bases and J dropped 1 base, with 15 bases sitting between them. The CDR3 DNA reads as TGTGCCAGCACCGATTCGCGGAGACGCACAGATACGCAGTATTTT. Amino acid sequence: CASTDSRRRTDTQYF.

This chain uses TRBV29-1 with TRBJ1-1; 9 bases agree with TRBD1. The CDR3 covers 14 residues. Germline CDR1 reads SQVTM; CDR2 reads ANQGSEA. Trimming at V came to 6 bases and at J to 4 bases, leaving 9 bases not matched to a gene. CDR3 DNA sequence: TGCAGCGTGGCGGGACAGGGCGTCCTCACTGAAGCTTTCTTT. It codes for CSVAGQGVLTEAFF.

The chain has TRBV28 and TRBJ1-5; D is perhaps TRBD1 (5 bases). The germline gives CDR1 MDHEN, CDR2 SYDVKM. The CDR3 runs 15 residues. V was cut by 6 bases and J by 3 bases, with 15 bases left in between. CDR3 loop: CASSPGTADNQPQHF. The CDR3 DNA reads TGTGCCAGCAGCCCCGGGACGGCTGACAATCAGCCCCAGCATTTT.

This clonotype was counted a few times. DNA for the CDR3: TGCAGTGCTCCAAGCATCGGAGCTACCAACTATGGCTACACCTTC. It codes for CSAPSIGATNYGYTF. The chain combines TRBV20-1 with TRBJ1-2; D gene ambiguous. The CDR3 length is 15 residues. The germline CDR1 and CDR2 sequences are DFQATT and SNEGSKA (reference sequence). The ends were cut back, 5 bases at V and 2 bases at J, with 18 bases in the middle.

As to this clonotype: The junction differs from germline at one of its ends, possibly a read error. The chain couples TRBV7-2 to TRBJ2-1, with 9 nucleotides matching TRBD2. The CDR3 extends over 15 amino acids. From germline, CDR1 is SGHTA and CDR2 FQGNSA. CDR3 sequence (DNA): TGTGCCAGCAGCCCCGGGACTAGCAGCCACAATGGGCAGTTCTTC. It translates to CASSPGTSSHNGQFF. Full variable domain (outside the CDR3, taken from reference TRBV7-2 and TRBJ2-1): GAGVSQSPSNKVTEKGKDVELRCDPISGHTALYWYRQSLGQGLEFLIYFQGNSAPDKSGLPSDRFSAERTGGSVSTLTIQRTQQEDSAVYLCASSPGTSSHNGQFFGPGTRLTVL.

The CDR3, as DNA: TGCAGTGCCAAGGGGCTAGCGGGGAAGACCCAGTACTTC. It encodes CSAKGLAGKTQYF. The chain has TRBV20-1 and TRBJ2-5, with 9 positions matching TRBD2. Germline V gene sequence: CDR1 DFQATT, CDR2 SNEGSKA (reference sequence). This CDR3 contains 13 residues. After removal of 6 bases from V and 6 bases from J, the junction contained 8 bases not matched to a gene.